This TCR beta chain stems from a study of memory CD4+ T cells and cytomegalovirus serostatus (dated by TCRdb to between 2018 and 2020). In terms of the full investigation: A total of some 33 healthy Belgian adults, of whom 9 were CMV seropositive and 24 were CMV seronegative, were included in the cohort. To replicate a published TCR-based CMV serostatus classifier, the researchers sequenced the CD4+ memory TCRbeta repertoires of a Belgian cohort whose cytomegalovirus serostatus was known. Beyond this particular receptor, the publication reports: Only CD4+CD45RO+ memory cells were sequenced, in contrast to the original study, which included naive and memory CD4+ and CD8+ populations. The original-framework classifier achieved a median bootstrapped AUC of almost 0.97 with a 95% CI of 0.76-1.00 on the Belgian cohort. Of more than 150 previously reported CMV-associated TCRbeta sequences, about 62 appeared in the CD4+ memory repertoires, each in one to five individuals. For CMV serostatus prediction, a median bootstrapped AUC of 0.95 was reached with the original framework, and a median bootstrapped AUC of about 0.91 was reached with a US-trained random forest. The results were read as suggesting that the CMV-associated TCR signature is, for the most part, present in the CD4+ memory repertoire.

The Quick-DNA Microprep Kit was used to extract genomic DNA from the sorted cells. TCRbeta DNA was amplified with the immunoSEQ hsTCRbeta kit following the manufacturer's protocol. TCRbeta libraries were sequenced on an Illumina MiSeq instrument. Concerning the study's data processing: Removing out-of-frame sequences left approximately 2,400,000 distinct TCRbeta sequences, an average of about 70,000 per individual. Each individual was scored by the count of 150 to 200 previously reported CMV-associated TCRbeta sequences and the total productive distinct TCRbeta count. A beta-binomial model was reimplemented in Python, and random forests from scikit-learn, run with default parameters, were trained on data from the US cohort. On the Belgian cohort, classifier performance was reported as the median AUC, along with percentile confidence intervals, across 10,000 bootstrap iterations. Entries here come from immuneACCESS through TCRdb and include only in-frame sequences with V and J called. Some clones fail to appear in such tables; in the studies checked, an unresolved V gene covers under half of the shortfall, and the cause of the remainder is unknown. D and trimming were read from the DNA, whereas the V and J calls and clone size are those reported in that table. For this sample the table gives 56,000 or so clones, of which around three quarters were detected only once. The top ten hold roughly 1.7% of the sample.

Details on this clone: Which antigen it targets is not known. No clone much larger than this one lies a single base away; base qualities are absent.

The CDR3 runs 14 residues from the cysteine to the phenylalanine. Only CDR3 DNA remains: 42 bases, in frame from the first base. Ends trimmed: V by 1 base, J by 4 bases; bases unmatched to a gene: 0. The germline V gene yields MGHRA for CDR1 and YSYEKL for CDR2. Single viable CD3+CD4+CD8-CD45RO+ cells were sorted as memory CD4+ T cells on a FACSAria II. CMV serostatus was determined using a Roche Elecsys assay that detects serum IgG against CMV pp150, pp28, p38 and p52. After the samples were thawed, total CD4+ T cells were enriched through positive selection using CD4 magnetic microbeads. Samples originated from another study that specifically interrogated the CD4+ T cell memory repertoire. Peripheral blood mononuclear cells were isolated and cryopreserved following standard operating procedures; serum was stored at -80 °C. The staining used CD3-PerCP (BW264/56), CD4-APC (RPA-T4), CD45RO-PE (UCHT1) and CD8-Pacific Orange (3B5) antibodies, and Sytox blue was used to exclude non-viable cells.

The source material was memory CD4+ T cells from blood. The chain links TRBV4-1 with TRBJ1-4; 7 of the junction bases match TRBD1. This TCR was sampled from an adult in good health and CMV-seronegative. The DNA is TGCGCCAGCAGCCAAGGGGACAGTAATGAAAAACTGTTTTTT. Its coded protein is CASSQGDSNEKLFF.